These 24 T cell receptor beta chains were sequenced from one sample in a study of blood T cell repertoires in COVID-19. Produced via immunoSEQ multiplex PCR; TCRdb's table is partial and in-frame only. Of some 290,000 clones in the sample, approximately 90% are singletons; the top ten hold 3.6%. The sample comprised peripheral blood. Receptors were obtained from a man younger than 30 with active or convalescent COVID-19.

In the case of this clone: Mismatch with germline at one junction end may stem from a read error. The rearrangement links TRBV9 to TRBJ2-5; possible D gene TRBD1, 6 bases. The germline V gene encodes CDR1 SGDLS and CDR2 YYNGEE. The CDR3 is 13 residues long. The CDR3 loop reads CASSPWGLETQYF. CDR3 nucleotides: TGTGCCAGCAGCCCATGGGGGCTCGAGACCCAATACTTC.

This sequence joins TRBV13 and TRBJ2-1, with D tentatively TRBD2 (5 bases). Trimming took 5 bases from V and 6 from J, leaving 14 bases between them. This CDR3 contains 14 residues. Germline V gene data show CDR1 as PRHDT and CDR2 as FYEKMQ (reference sequence). CDR3 DNA: TGTGCCAGCAGCATGAGGACTCCCCTCAATGAGCAGTTCTTC. This codes for CASSMRTPLNEQFF.

This clone was seen ten or more times. The rearrangement uses TRBV10-3 and TRBJ2-7; D might be TRBD2 (5 bases). V lost 8 bases to trimming and J lost 2 bases, with 22 bases between them. The CDR3 has 16 amino acids. Germline CDR1 reads ENHRY; CDR2 reads SYGVKD. The CDR3 is CAIQVRSKQLAYEQYF. CDR3 nucleotide sequence: TGTGCCATCCAGGTCAGATCGAAACAACTAGCCTACGAGCAGTACTTC.

CDR3 sequence: CAITASDRRNTGELFF. The CDR3 nucleotides are TGTGCCATCACGGCTTCTGACAGGCGCAACACCGGGGAGCTGTTTTTT. The V and J genes are TRBV10-3 and TRBJ2-2; D perhaps matches TRBD1 (6 bases). V was trimmed by 7 bases and J by 2 bases, leaving 17 bases between them. The length of the CDR3 is 16 residues. The germline V gene encodes CDR1 ENHRY and CDR2 SYGVKD.

The chain links TRBV7-2 to TRBJ2-5; the D gene is possibly TRBD1 (6 bases). CDR3 length: 19 amino acids. V shed 4 bases and J shed 3 bases, with 27 bases lying between them. Germline V lookup: CDR1 SGHTA, CDR2 FQGNSA. CDR3 amino acids: CASSSPSSRGSSSKETQYF. CDR3 nucleotides: TGTGCCAGCAGCTCACCATCCTCCAGGGGTAGCTCTTCCAAAGAGACCCAGTACTTC. The full variable domain, with the rest looked up from reference TRBV7-2 and TRBJ2-5, is GAGVSQSPSNKVTEKGKDVELRCDPISGHTALYWYRQSLGQGLEFLIYFQGNSAPDKSGLPSDRFSAERTGGSVSTLTIQRTQQEDSAVYLCASSSPSSRGSSSKETQYFGPGTRLLVL.

V is TRBV5-6 and J is TRBJ2-1; 7 bases fit TRBD2. Germline lookup yields CDR1 SGHDT and CDR2 YYEEEE. The CDR3 loop spans 14 amino acids. The ends lost 1 base at V and 7 bases at J; junction bases unmatched: 5. The CDR3 is CASSLRDYLNEQFF. CDR3 nucleotide sequence: TGTGCCAGCAGCTTGAGGGACTACTTAAATGAGCAGTTCTTC.

V is TRBV25-1 and J is TRBJ1-1, with 7 bases fitting TRBD1. With 1 base clipped from V and 6 bases from J, the junction kept 2 bases outside the gene matches. Germline V gene lookup returns CDR1 MGHDK and CDR2 SYGVNS. This CDR3 comprises 13 residues. CDR3 amino acids: CASSEWGQPEAFF. CDR3 nucleotides: TGTGCCAGCAGTGAATGGGGACAGCCTGAAGCTTTCTTT.

V is TRBV6-5 and J is TRBJ1-5; weak D call: TRBD1 (6 bases). Between the trimmed V and J ends, which lost 0 bases and 3 bases, there was a span of 12 bases. The CDR3 totals 16 residues. Germline V gene data show CDR1 as MNHEY and CDR2 as SVGAGI. CDR3 residues: CASSYSQQGNNQPQHF. The CDR3 DNA sequence: TGTGCCAGCAGTTACTCCCAACAGGGAAACAATCAGCCCCAGCATTTT.

This clone was counted a single time. The V and J genes are TRBV28 and TRBJ1-6; 9 nucleotides agree with TRBD1. V dropped 10 bases and J dropped 6; count of bases not matched to a gene: 4. The CDR3 sequence is 13 residues long. CDR1 MDHEN and CDR2 SYDVKM come from the germline V gene. The CDR3 is CAISGQGNSPLHF. The CDR3 bases are TGTGCCATCTCGGGACAGGGTAATTCACCCCTCCACTTT.

There are a few counts of this clone. The chain couples TRBV11-3 to TRBJ2-1; TRBD2 matches at 7 bases. The CDR3 is 15 residues long. V lost 3 bases to trimming and J lost 7 bases; unmatched junction nucleotides: 9. Germline V CDR1 and CDR2: SGHNT, YENEEA. The CDR3 bases are TGTGCCAGCAGCTTCTCTCGCGGGAGTATAAATGAGCAGTTCTTC. Protein product: CASSFSRGSINEQFF.

The CDR3 nucleotides are TGTGCCAGCAGCTTGGGACAGAGAACAAGCACAGATACGCAGTATTTT. This encodes CASSLGQRTSTDTQYF. V and J are TRBV5-8 and TRBJ2-3; perhaps TRBD1 as D (5 bases). Germline V gene lookup returns CDR1 SGHTS and CDR2 YDEGEE. V was pared by 0 bases and J by 0 bases, with 11 bases between. This CDR3 comprises 16 residues.

The rearrangement uses TRBV6-5 and TRBJ1-6; D gene uncertain. Trimming removed 4 bases from V and 0 bases from J, with 10 bases in between. Per germline, CDR1 MNHEY and CDR2 SVGAGI. The CDR3 runs 16 residues. The chain's CDR3 is CASSLSVSSYNSPLHF. Here the CDR3 DNA reads TGTGCCAGCAGTTTATCGGTTAGCTCCTATAATTCACCCCTCCACTTT.

This rearrangement joins TRBV6-5 to TRBJ1-3; D is unclear. The CDR3 spans 14 residues. Between the trimmed V and J ends, which lost 7 bases and 3 bases, there was a span of 13 bases. The germline CDR1 and CDR2 sequences are MNHEY and SVGAGI. Here the CDR3 DNA reads TGTGCCAGCACCGACGGGAGGGTTGGAAACACCATATATTTT. It is translated as CASTDGRVGNTIYF.

In this sample, this clone turned up once. The chain has TRBV28 and TRBJ1-2, with 7 bases fitting TRBD1. Per the germline V gene, CDR1 is MDHEN and CDR2 is SYDVKM. The CDR3 is 14 residues long. The J segment lost 4 bases and the V segment lost 5 bases, leaving 7 bases of the junction unmatched. CDR3 amino acids: CASSGPWTGYGYTF. CDR3 coding DNA: TGTGCCAGCAGTGGACCCTGGACAGGCTATGGCTACACCTTC.

The chain combines TRBV6-1 with TRBJ1-3; the match to TRBD1 covers 7 bases. CDR1 is MNHNS and CDR2 is SASEGT in the germline V gene. The ends lost 2 bases at V and 0 bases at J; junction bases unmatched: 10. The CDR3 runs to 18 residues. CDR3 DNA: TGTGCCAGCAGTGAAAGGAGGGCAGGGGGGACCTCTGGAAACACCATATATTTT. Translating gives CASSERRAGGTSGNTIYF.

This chain's CDR3 is CASSGGLAGETQYF. CDR3 bases: TGCGCCAGCAGCGGGGGACTAGCGGGAGAGACCCAGTACTTC. This chain connects TRBV5-1 to TRBJ2-5, with 12 bases lining up with TRBD2. This CDR3 has 14 residues. Trimming took 4 bases from V and 4 from J; bases not matched to a gene: 2. Germline loops: CDR1 SGHRS, CDR2 YFSETQ.

The J gene is TRBJ2-2, the V gene TRBV2; 7 positions agree with TRBD2. The CDR3 is 16 residues long. Trimming at V came to 5 bases and at J to 7 bases, leaving 13 bases not matched to a gene. The germline V gene encodes CDR1 SNHLY and CDR2 FYNNEI. The DNA for the CDR3 is TGTGCCAGCAGTCCAAGTGCGGCGGGAGTGGGCGGGGAGCTGTTTTTT. Its translation is CASSPSAAGVGGELFF.

This clone showed up just a few times. This chain joins TRBV19 and TRBJ1-1; tentatively, D is TRBD1 (6 bases). From germline, CDR1 is LNHDA and CDR2 SQIVND (reference sequence). The CDR3 covers 13 residues. The V end lost 10 bases, the J end lost 5 bases, and 17 bases lay between the germline ends. The CDR3, as DNA: TGTGCCACGTACCCCGGGAGGGGGACTGAAGCTTTCTTT. Its protein product is CATYPGRGTEAFF. The whole variable domain, filled in from reference TRBV19 and TRBJ1-1, reads DGGITQSPKYLFRKEGQNVTLSCEQNLNHDAMYWYRQDPGQGLRLIYYSQIVNDFQKGDIAEGYSVSREKKESFPLTVTSAQKNPTAFYLCATYPGRGTEAFFGQGTRLTVV.

The rearrangement uses TRBV7-2 and TRBJ2-3; maybe TRBD2 (6 bases). This CDR3 spans 14 amino acids. V was trimmed by 4 bases and J by 9 bases, leaving 17 bases between them. The germline CDR1 and CDR2 sequences are SGHTA and FQGNSA. This chain's CDR3 is CASSSQPTSVTQYF. As DNA, the CDR3 is TGTGCCAGCAGCTCCCAGCCGACTAGTGTAACGCAGTATTTT.

This chain links TRBV13 with TRBJ2-3; TRBD2 aligns across 16 bases. The J segment lost 8 bases and the V segment lost 3 bases, leaving 5 bases of the junction unmatched. This CDR3 spans 16 amino acids. Germline CDR1 PRHDT, CDR2 FYEKMQ (reference sequence). CDR3 nucleotides: TGTGCCAGCAGCTTCCGCGGGACTAGCGGGAGGGGTACGCAGTATTTT. It yields the protein CASSFRGTSGRGTQYF.

The chain employs TRBV5-1 and TRBJ1-3, with a possible D match to TRBD1 (5 bases). V was pared by 4 bases and J by 0 bases, with 14 bases between. The length of the CDR3 is 16 residues. Germline-derived CDR1 and CDR2 are SGHRS and YFSETQ. Written as DNA, the CDR3 is TGCGCCAGCAGCGCATGGGGGGTGGACTCTGGAAACACCATATATTTT. As protein: CASSAWGVDSGNTIYF.

The V call is TRBV4-3, the J call TRBJ2-2; TRBD2 matches at 7 bases. The ends lost 0 bases at V and 6 bases at J; junction bases unmatched: 10. This CDR3 contains 17 residues. Germline CDR1 LGHNA, CDR2 YSLEER. The CDR3: CASSQDHGGGLPGELFF. DNA for the CDR3: TGCGCCAGCAGCCAAGATCATGGGGGAGGGCTCCCCGGGGAGCTGTTTTTT.

The CDR3 DNA reads TGTGCCAGCAGTTTATGGACTGGAAGCGACGAGCAGTACTTC. Protein: CASSLWTGSDEQYF. The chain joins TRBV28 to TRBJ2-7; D uncertain. Germline lookup yields CDR1 MDHEN and CDR2 SYDVKM. V lost 0 bases, J lost 5 bases, and 11 bases lay in between. The CDR3 has 14 residues.

CDR3 sequence: CASSLEGVDYGYTF. In nucleotides, the CDR3 is TGTGCCAGCAGCTTAGAAGGGGTCGACTATGGCTACACCTTC. The chain combines TRBV7-9 with TRBJ1-2, with D possibly being TRBD1 (5 bases). Trimming took 1 base from V and 3 from J, leaving 9 bases between them. CDR1 is SEHNR, CDR2 FQNEAQ, per germline (reference sequence). The CDR3 loop spans 14 amino acids.